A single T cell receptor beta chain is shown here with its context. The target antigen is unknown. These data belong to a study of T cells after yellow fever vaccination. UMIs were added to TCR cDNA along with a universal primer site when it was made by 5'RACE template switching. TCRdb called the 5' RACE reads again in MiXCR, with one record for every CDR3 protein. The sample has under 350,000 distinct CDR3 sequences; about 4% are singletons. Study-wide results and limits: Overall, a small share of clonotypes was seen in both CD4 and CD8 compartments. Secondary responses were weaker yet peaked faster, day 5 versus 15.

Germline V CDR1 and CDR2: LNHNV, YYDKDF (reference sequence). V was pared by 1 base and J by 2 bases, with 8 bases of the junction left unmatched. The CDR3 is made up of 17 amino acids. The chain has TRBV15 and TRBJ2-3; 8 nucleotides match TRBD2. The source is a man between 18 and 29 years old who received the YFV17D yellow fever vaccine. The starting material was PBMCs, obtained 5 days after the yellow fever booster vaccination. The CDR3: CATSRVRGGRPTDTQYF. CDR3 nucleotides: TGTGCCACCAGCAGAGTACGGGGGGGACGTCCCACAGATACGCAGTATTTT.